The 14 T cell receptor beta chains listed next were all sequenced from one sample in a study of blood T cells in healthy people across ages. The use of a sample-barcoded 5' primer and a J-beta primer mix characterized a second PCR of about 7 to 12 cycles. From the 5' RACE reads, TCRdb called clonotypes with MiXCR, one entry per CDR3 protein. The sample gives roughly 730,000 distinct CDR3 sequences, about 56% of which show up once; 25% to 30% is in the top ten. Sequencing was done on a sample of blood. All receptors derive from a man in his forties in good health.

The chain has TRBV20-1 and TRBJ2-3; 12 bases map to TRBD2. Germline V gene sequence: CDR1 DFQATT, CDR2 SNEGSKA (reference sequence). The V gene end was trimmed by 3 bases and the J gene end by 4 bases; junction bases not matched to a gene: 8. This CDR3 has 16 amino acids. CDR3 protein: CSAREASGRAPDTQYF. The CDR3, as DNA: TGCAGTGCTAGGGAGGCTAGCGGGAGGGCCCCAGATACGCAGTATTTT.

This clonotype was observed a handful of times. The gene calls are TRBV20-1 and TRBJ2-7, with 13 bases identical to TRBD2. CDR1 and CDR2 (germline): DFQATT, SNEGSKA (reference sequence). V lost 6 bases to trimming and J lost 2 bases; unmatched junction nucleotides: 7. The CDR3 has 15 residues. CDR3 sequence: CSALLGTSGTYEQYF. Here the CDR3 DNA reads TGCAGTGCCTTACTCGGGACTAGCGGGACCTACGAGCAGTACTTC.

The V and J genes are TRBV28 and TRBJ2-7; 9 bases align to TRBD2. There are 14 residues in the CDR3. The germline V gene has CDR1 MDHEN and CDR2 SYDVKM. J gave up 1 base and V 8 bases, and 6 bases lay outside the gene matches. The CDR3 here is CASGLAGGSYEQYF. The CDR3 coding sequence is TGTGCCAGCGGCCTGGCGGGAGGGTCCTACGAGCAGTACTTC.

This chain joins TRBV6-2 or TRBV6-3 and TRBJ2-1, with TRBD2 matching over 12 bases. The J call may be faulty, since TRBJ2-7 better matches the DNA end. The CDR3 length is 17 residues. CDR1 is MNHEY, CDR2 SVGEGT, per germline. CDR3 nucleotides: TGTGCCAGCAGTCCCAGGACTAGCGGGACATCCTACAATGAGCAGTACTTC. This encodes CASSPRTSGTSYNEQYF.

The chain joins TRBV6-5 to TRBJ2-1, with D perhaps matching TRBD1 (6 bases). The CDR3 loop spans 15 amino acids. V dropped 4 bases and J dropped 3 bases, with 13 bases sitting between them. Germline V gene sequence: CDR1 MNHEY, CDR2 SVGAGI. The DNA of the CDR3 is TGTGCCAGCAGTTTGCCCAGGGGCGGCTACAATGAGCAGTTCTTC. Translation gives CASSLPRGGYNEQFF.

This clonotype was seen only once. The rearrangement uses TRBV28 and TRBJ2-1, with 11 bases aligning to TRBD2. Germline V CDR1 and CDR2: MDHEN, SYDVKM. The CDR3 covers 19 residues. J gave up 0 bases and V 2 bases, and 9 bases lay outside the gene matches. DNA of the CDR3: TGTGCCAGCAGTTTAATGGGACTAGCGGAGACGCTCTCCTACAATGAGCAGTTCTTC. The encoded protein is CASSLMGLAETLSYNEQFF.

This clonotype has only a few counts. CDR3 loop: CASSRAENYEQYF. CDR3 in DNA: TGTGCCAGCTCCAGGGCCGAAAACTACGAGCAGTACTTC. This sequence joins TRBV9 and TRBJ2-4; D might be TRBD1 (5 bases). The DNA end favors TRBJ2-7, so the J call may be wrong. There are 13 residues in the CDR3. Germline V gives CDR1 SGDLS, CDR2 YYNGEE.

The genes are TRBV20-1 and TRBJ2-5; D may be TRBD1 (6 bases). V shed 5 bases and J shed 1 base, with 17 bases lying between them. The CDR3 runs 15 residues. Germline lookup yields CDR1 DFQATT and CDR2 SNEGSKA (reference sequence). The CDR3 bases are TGCAGTGCTTTCAGGGGTTTCGTTGGCCAAGAGACCCAGTACTTC. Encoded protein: CSAFRGFVGQETQYF.

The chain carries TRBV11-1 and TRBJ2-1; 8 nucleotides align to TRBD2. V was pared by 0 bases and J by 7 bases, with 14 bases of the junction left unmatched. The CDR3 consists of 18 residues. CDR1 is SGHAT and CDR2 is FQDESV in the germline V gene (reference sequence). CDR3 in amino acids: CASSLARSLSGSANEQFF. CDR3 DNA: TGTGCCAGCAGCTTAGCGAGGAGTTTAAGCGGGAGTGCGAATGAGCAGTTCTTC.

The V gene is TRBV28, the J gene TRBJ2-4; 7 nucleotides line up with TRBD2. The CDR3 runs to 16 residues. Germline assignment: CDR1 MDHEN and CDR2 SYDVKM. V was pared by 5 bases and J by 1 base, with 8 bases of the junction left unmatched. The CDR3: CASSPLGEGAKNIQYF. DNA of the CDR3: TGTGCCAGCAGTCCACTGGGGGAGGGGGCCAAAAACATTCAGTACTTC.

The chain's CDR3 is CASSYSTGNGYTF. The CDR3 DNA reads as TGTGCCAGCAGTTACTCGACAGGGAACGGCTACACCTTC. The V call is TRBV6-5, the J call TRBJ1-2; 7 nucleotides line up with TRBD1. The CDR3 sequence is 13 residues long. V trimming: 0 bases; J trimming: 8 bases; junction bases outside the gene matches: 3. The germline V gene has CDR1 MNHEY and CDR2 SVGAGI.

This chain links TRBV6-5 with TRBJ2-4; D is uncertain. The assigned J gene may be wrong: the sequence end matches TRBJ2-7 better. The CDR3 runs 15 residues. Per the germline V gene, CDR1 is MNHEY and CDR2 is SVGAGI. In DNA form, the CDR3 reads TGTGCCAGCAGTTACGCGGACCCTAGGGTCTACGAGCAGTACTTC. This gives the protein CASSYADPRVYEQYF.

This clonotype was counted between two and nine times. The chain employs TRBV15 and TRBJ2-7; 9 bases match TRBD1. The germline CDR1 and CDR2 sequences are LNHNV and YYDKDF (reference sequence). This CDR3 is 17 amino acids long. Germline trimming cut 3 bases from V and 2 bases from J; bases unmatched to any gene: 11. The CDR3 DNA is TGTGCCACCAGCAGCACGAGAGGGACAGGGCACCCCTACGAGCAGTACTTC. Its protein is CATSSTRGTGHPYEQYF.

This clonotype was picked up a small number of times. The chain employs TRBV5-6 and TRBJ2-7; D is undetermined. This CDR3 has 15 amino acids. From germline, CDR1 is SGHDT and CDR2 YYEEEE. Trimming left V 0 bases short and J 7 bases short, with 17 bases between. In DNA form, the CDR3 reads TGTGCCAGCAGCTTGGATCGGCGACACCCACGGGAGCAGTACTTC. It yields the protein CASSLDRRHPREQYF.